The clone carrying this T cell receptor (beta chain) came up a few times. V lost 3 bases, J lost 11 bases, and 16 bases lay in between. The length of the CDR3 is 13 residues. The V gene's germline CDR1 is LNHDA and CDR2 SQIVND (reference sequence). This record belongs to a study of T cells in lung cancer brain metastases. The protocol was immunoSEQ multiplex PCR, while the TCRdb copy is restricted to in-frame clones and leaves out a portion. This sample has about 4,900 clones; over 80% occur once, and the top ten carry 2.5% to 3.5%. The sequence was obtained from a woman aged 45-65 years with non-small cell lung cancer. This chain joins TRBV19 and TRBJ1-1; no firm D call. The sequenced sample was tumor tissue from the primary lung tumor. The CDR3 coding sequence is TGTGCCAGTAGTATTGACGGGCAAACCTCGGCTTTCTTT. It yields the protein CASSIDGQTSAFF.